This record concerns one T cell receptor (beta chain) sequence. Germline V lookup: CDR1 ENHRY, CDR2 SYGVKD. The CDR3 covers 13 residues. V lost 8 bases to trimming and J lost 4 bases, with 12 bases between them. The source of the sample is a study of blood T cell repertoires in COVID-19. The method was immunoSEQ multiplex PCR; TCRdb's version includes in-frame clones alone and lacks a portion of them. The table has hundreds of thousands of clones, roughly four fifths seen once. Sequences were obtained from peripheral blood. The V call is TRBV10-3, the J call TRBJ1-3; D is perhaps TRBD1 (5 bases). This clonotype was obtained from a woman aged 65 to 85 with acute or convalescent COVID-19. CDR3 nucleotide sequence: TGTGCCATCTCTCCGGGGGGGGGAAACACCATATATTTT. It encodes CAISPGGGNTIYF.